The entry that follows covers one TCR beta chain sequence. Antigen: not known. The entry originates in a study of graft-versus-host responses after intestinal transplantation. Study-level information: Each recipient received a multivisceral, liver-intestinal, or isolated intestinal graft. Once they had received anti-thymocyte globulin induction, all recipients took tacrolimus and steroids for three to four years. Study results and limitations: GvH clones turned up in recipient marrow; some had shown up first in ileum or blood. HvG clone declines early post-transplant were associated with peak circulating GvH levels.

Germline loops: CDR1 ENHRY, CDR2 SYGVKD. The CDR3 is 16 residues long. Trimming took off 2 bases at V and 4 bases at J, with 17 bases between the two ends. The data were produced by immunoSEQ multiplex PCR, yet TCRdb's version contains in-frame clones alone and is incomplete. The sample holds about 40,000 clones, roughly 95% seen once. This sequence joins TRBV10-3 and TRBJ1-1, with D tentatively TRBD1 (5 bases). The origin of this receptor is a human donor who was the organ donor for an intestinal transplant. Sample: unstimulated CD8+ T cells sorted from spleen or lymph node cells, taken before transplant. The CDR3 sequence: CAISEALLGGGTEAFF. CDR3 bases: TGTGCCATCAGTGAGGCCCTGCTCGGGGGTGGCACTGAAGCTTTCTTT.